Presented here are 11 T cell receptor beta chains from one specimen sequenced in a study of early T cells in non-severe SARS-CoV-2 infection (dated by TCRdb to about 2021). The method was 5' RACE. For sequencing, a NextSeq 500 was employed. TCRdb's own reprocessing of the public reads used fastp at Q25 and MiXCR and kept productive beta chains. All rows with the same CDR3 protein become a single entry with the most common DNA and genes. Present in this sample are around 53,000 distinct CDR3 sequences, 6% to 8% of which were seen just once. The ten most abundant clones make up approximately 5% of the sample. Source material: whole blood. These receptors were taken from an adult who was a healthcare worker with PCR-confirmed SARS-CoV-2 infection or an uninfected control (not recorded which).

This clonotype has only a few counts. The genes are TRBV7-2 and TRBJ2-1; 10 bases agree with TRBD2. The CDR3 is 17 residues long. Germline V gene lookup returns CDR1 SGHTA and CDR2 FQGNSA. J lost 8 bases, V lost 1 base, and 11 bases had no gene match. CDR3 nucleotides: TGTGCCAGCAGCTTAGATAACCCACTAGCGGGGAGTGATGAGCAGTTCTTC. Protein: CASSLDNPLAGSDEQFF.

This clonotype appeared a few times. The chain links TRBV27 to TRBJ2-2, with D perhaps TRBD1 (6 bases). Between the trimmed V and J ends, which lost 7 bases and 1 base, there was a span of 10 bases. The CDR3 has 14 amino acids. CDR1 and CDR2 from the germline V gene are MNHEY and SMNVEV (reference sequence). The CDR3 protein is CASTQDRNTGELFF. The CDR3 DNA reads as TGTGCCAGCACCCAGGACAGGAACACCGGGGAGCTGTTTTTT.

This clonotype was seen many times. CDR3 nucleotides: TGTGCCTGGAGTATGGATTATGGCTACACCTTC. Protein: CAWSMDYGYTF. This chain connects TRBV30 to TRBJ1-2; D remains ambiguous. The CDR3 runs to 11 residues. Germline lookup yields CDR1 GTSNPN and CDR2 SVGIG (reference sequence). The V end was cut by 2 bases, the J end by 5 bases, with 6 bases between.

This clonotype has a count of ten or more. The chain carries TRBV10-1 and TRBJ1-1; D gene unclear. Trimming pared 3 bases from V and 6 bases from J, leaving 8 bases between. The CDR3 has 12 amino acids. Germline V gene data show CDR1 as WNHNN and CDR2 as SYGVQD (reference sequence). The CDR3 loop is CASSDPGSEAFF. DNA for the CDR3: TGCGCCAGCAGTGATCCGGGCTCTGAAGCTTTCTTT.

This chain connects TRBV7-6 to TRBJ1-6; no clear D. The CDR3 is 16 amino acids. Trimming removed 5 bases from V and 7 bases from J, with 18 bases in between. Germline loops: CDR1 SGHVS, CDR2 FNYEAQ. In DNA, the CDR3 is TGTGCCAGCAGCAGCGGTGGAGAACAGACAAATTCACCCCTCCACTTT. Translation gives CASSSGGEQTNSPLHF.

This clonotype was seen repeatedly, ten times or more. This chain links TRBV10-1 with TRBJ1-1; a possible D gene is TRBD1 (6 bases). The CDR3 runs 14 residues. Germline values: CDR1 WNHNN, CDR2 SYGVQD (reference sequence). Trimming stripped 0 bases from V and 1 base from J, with 6 bases between. DNA for the CDR3: TGCGCCAGCAGTGAGTCGACAGGGAACACTGAAGCTTTCTTT. This gives the protein CASSESTGNTEAFF.

This clonotype was counted ten times or more. The chain links TRBV28 to TRBJ2-3; D gene unclear. The CDR3 spans 13 residues. Trimming left V 4 bases short and J 2 bases short, with 7 bases between. The germline CDR1 and CDR2 sequences are MDHEN and SYDVKM. CDR3: CASSSENTDTQYF. CDR3 DNA: TGTGCCAGCAGTTCCGAGAACACAGATACGCAGTATTTT.

This clonotype was seen repeatedly, ten times or more. The chain combines TRBV12-3 or TRBV12-4 with TRBJ2-1; D ambiguous. The CDR3 covers 13 residues. Between the trimmed V and J ends, which lost 6 bases and 5 bases, there was a span of 11 bases. The CDR3 is CASSLGRHNEQFF. The CDR3 bases are TGTGCCAGCAGCCTGGGTAGGCACAATGAGCAGTTCTTC.

This clonotype has a count of ten or more. This chain links TRBV6-5 with TRBJ1-5; TRBD1 is a possible D gene (6 bases). The CDR3 is made up of 14 amino acids. Trimming shortened V by 6 bases and J by 2 bases, and 11 bases separated the two germline ends. From germline, CDR1 is MNHEY and CDR2 SVGAGI. CDR3 protein: CASSDYRGNQPQHF. The CDR3 DNA is TGTGCCAGCAGCGATTACAGGGGCAATCAGCCCCAGCATTTT.

This clonotype was seen repeatedly, ten times or more. The chain combines TRBV20-1 with TRBJ1-6; D is perhaps TRBD1 (5 bases). The CDR3 has 15 residues. Trimming removed 0 bases from V and 4 bases from J, with 10 bases in between. Germline CDR1 is DFQATT and CDR2 is SNEGSKA (reference sequence). DNA of the CDR3: TGCAGTGCTAGAGAGGCAGGGCCGTATAATTCACCCCTCCACTTT. Translating it yields CSAREAGPYNSPLHF.

This sequence joins TRBV12-3 or TRBV12-4 and TRBJ1-2; D not resolved. This CDR3 is built from 15 residues. V lost 1 base and J lost 4, with 13 bases in between. The DNA for the CDR3 is TGTGCCAGCAGTTTAGGGTTCGTTCAATCCTATGGCTACACCTTC. Translated, it gives CASSLGFVQSYGYTF.